This section outlines one TCR beta chain sequence together with its context. These data come from a study of blood T cell repertoires in COVID-19. About the study: Nucleic acid was either cDNA or gDNA, and it came from T cells, B-cell-depleted T cells, or PBMCs.

Using immunoSEQ multiplex PCR, the repertoire was profiled, and TCRdb retains in-frame clones only, with some absent. The sample contains around 64,000 clones, roughly 88% of which appear only once. Trimming took 0 bases from V and 8 from J, leaving 9 bases between them. Per germline, CDR1 SGHNT and CDR2 YYREEE (reference sequence). The CDR3 consists of 13 residues. V gene TRBV5-4 combines with J gene TRBJ2-1; D not resolved. The sequence was collected from a human donor in a cohort sampled during active COVID-19. The source material was peripheral blood. CDR3 residues: CASSLVVFHEQFF. In DNA form, the CDR3 reads TGTGCCAGCAGCTTGGTAGTTTTCCATGAGCAGTTCTTC.